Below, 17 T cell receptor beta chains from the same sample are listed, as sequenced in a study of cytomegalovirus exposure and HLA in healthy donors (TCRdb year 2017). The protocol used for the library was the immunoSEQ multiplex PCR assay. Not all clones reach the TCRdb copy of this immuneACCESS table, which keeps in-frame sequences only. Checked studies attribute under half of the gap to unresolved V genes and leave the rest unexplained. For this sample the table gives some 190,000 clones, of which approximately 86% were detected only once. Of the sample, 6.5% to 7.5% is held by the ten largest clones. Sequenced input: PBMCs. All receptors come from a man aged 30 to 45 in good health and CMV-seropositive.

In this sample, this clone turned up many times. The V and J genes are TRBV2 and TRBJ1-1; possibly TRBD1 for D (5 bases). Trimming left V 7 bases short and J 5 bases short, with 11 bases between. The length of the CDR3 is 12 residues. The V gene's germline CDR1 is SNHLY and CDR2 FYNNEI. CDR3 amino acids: CASKGSSTEAFF. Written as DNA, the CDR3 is TGTGCCAGCAAGGGGAGTAGTACTGAAGCTTTCTTT.

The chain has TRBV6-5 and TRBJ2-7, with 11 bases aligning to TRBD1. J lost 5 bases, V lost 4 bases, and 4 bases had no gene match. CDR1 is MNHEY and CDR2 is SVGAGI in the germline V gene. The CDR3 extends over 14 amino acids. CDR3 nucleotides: TGTGCCAGCAGTTCCCGGGACAGGGGGGACGAGCAGTACTTC. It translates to CASSSRDRGDEQYF.

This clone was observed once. The CDR3: CASTQGHLNSPLHF. CDR3 in DNA: TGTGCCAGCACCCAGGGTCACCTTAATTCACCCCTCCACTTT. The chain joins TRBV6-1 to TRBJ1-6, with D possibly TRBD1 on 5 matching bases. The V gene's germline CDR1 is MNHNS and CDR2 SASEGT. CDR3 size: 14 residues. The V and J ends lost 7 bases and 6 bases respectively, with 13 bases between them.

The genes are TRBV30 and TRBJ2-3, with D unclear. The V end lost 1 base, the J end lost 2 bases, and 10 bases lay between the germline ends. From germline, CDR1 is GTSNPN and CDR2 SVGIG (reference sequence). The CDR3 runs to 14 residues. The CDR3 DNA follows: TGTGCCTGGAGTGCCGCGGTGGTCACAGATACGCAGTATTTT. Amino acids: CAWSAAVVTDTQYF.

In DNA form, the CDR3 reads TGTGCCAGCTTCGCCGCGGGAGGGCCGATCGGGGAGCTGTTTTTT. Residues: CASFAAGGPIGELFF. This sequence joins TRBV2 and TRBJ2-2; 9 nucleotides line up with TRBD2. The CDR3 length is 15 residues. Germline CDR1 and CDR2: SNHLY and FYNNEI. V lost 8 bases, J lost 7 bases, and 11 bases stayed unmatched.

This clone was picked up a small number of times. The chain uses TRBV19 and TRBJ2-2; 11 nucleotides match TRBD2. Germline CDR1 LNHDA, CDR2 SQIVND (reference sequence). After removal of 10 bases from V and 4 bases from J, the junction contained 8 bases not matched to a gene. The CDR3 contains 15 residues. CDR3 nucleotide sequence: TGTGCCACGACCACTAGCGGGAGAGGCACCGGGGAGCTGTTTTTT. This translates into CATTTSGRGTGELFF.

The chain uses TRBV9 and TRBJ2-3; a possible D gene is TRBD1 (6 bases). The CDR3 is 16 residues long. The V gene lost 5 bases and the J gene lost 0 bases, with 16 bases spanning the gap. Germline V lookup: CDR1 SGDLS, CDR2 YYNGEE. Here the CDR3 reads CASSYGQSRSTDTQYF. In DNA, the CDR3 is TGTGCCAGCAGTTATGGACAGTCAAGGAGCACAGATACGCAGTATTTT.

The CDR3 is CATRPGTSETQYF. The CDR3 region has the DNA TGTGCCACCAGACCCGGGACCTCGGAGACCCAGTACTTC. The V call is TRBV15, the J call TRBJ2-5; tentatively, D is TRBD1 or TRBD2 (5 bases each). Looked up from germline, CDR1 is LNHNV and CDR2 is YYDKDF (reference sequence). Trimming cost V 6 bases and J 5 bases, with 13 bases left between them. This CDR3 region has 13 residues.

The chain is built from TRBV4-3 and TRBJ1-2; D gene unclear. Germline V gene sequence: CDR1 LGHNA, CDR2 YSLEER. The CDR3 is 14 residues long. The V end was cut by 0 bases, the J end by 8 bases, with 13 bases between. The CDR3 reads CASSQDFGQRGYTF. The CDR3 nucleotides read TGCGCCAGCAGCCAAGACTTCGGGCAGAGGGGCTACACCTTC.

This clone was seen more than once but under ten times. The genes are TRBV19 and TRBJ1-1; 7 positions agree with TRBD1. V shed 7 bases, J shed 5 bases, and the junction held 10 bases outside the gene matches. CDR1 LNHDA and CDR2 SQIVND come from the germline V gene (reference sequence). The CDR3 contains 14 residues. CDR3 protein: CASTTGQAWTEAFF. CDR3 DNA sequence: TGTGCCAGTACCACAGGACAGGCGTGGACTGAAGCTTTCTTT.

The CDR3 coding sequence is TGTGCCAGCAGGACAAAAGCAGGGGGGGCGAACACCGGGGAGCTGTTTTTT. It is translated as CASRTKAGGANTGELFF. The chain couples TRBV2 to TRBJ2-2; D could derive from TRBD1 or TRBD2 (7 bases each). The V and J ends lost 6 bases and 0 bases respectively, with 17 bases between them. The germline V gene encodes CDR1 SNHLY and CDR2 FYNNEI. CDR3 length: 17 residues.

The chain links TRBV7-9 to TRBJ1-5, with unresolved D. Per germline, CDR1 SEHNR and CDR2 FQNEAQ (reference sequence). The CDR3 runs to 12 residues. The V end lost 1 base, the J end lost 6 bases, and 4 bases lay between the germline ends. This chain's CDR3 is CASSLVGQPQHF. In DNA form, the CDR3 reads TGTGCCAGCAGCTTAGTGGGTCAGCCCCAGCATTTT. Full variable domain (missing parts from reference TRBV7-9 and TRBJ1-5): DTGVSQNPRHKITKRGQNVTFRCDPISEHNRLYWYRQTLGQGPEFLTYFQNEAQLEKSRLLSDRFSAERPKGSFSTLEIQRTEQGDSAMYLCASSLVGQPQHFGDGTRLSIL.

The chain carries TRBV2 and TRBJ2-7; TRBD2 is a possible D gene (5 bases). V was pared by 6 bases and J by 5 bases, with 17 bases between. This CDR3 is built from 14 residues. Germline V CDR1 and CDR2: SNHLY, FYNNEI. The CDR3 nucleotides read TGTGCCAGCAGGAAGTCCGAGGGCGCTGACGAGCAGTACTTC. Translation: CASRKSEGADEQYF.

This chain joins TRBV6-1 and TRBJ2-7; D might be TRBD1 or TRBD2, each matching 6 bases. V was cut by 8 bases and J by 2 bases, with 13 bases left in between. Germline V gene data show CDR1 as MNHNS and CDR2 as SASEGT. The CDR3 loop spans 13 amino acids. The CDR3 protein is CASGGLLAYEQYF. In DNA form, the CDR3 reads TGTGCCAGCGGGGGGCTGCTAGCCTACGAGCAGTACTTC.

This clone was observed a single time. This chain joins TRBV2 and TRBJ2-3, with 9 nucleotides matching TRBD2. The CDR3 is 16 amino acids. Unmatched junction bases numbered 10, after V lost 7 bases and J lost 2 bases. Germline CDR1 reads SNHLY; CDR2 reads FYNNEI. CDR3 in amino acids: CASKGGLAGYTDTQYF. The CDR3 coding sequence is TGTGCCAGCAAGGGAGGGCTAGCGGGATACACAGATACGCAGTATTTT.

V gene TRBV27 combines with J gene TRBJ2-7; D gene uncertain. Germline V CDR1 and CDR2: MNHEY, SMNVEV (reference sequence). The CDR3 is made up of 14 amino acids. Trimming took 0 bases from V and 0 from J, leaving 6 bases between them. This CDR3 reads CASSLSGSSYEQYF. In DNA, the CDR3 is TGTGCCAGCAGTTTATCAGGAAGCTCCTACGAGCAGTACTTC.

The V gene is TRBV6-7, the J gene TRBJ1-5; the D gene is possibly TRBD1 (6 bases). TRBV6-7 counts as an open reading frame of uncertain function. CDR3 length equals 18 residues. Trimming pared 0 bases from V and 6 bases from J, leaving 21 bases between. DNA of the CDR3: TGTGCCAGCAGTTACTCGATGAGGGGGAGGGGGTATCTTCAGCCCCAGCATTTT. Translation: CASSYSMRGRGYLQPQHF.